Each of the 15 T cell receptor beta chains below was sequenced from the same sample in a study of molecular identifiers for immune sequencing clone quantification. A single record per CDR3 protein comes from TCRdb applying MiXCR to the PCR reads. The table has under 800,000 distinct CDR3 sequences, about 25% seen once. Material for sequencing was naive CD8+ T cells from blood, with Jurkat cell RNA spiked in. Subset denoted: FACS-sorted CD8+CD4-CCR7+CD45RA+ naive T cells. These receptor sequences come from a human donor in good health. Some libraries in this study had Jurkat cell RNA spiked in.

A word on this clonotype: Being one base from a much bigger clone, this may be a read error. This likely comes from a read error, as the CDR3 has no conserved phenylalanine or tryptophan at its end. The chain carries TRBV4-3 and TRBJ1-5, with 8 bases aligning to TRBD1. CDR3 length: 15 amino acids. Germline V lookup: CDR1 LGHNA, CDR2 YSLEER. V dropped 4 bases and J dropped 5; count of bases not matched to a gene: 7. CDR3 region: CASSPLQGADQPQHS. The CDR3 DNA follows: TGCGCCAGCAGCCCTCTTCAGGGGGCGGATCAGCCCCAGCATTCT.

This clonotype has ten or more counts. The rearrangement uses TRBV9 and TRBJ2-7; 7 nucleotides line up with TRBD1. Per germline, CDR1 SGDLS and CDR2 YYNGEE. CDR3 length equals 16 residues. V was pared by 4 bases and J by 0 bases, with 10 bases of the junction left unmatched. The CDR3 nucleotides read TGTGCCAGCAGCCTATCCGACAGGGCCAGCTCCTACGAGCAGTACTTC. This translates into CASSLSDRASSYEQYF.

A note on this clonotype: This may come from a read error, since a much larger clone is one base off. V usage is TRBV25-1 and J usage is TRBJ2-3; 9 bases match TRBD1. Trimming cost V 1 base and J 11 bases; bases outside gene matches: 4. Per the germline V gene, CDR1 is MGHDK and CDR2 is SYGVNS. This CDR3 is built from 13 residues. The CDR3 is CASSELTGGKQYF. For the CDR3, the DNA is TGTGCCAGCAGTGAATTAACAGGGGGCAAGCAGTATTTT.

This clonotype appeared many times. The genes are TRBV6-2 or TRBV6-3 and TRBJ2-3; the match to TRBD1 covers 8 bases. V lost 10 bases to trimming and J lost 2 bases; unmatched junction nucleotides: 5. CDR1 and CDR2 (germline): MNHEY, SVGEGT. This CDR3 spans 13 amino acids. DNA of the CDR3: TGTGCCATCCGGGACAGGTACACAGATACGCAGTATTTT. It codes for CAIRDRYTDTQYF.

This clonotype was observed a handful of times. The chain recombines TRBV20-1 with TRBJ2-7, with D tentatively TRBD1 (6 bases). The V and J ends lost 2 bases and 3 bases respectively, with 14 bases between them. The CDR3 contains 14 residues. From germline, CDR1 is DFQATT and CDR2 SNEGSKA (reference sequence). CDR3 amino acids: CSARNLIGGYEQYF. CDR3 in DNA: TGCAGTGCTAGAAATTTGATAGGGGGCTACGAGCAGTACTTC.

This chain joins TRBV27 and TRBJ1-5; 9 bases map to TRBD1. The CDR3 sequence is 14 residues long. Germline V gives CDR1 MNHEY, CDR2 SMNVEV (reference sequence). J gave up 9 bases and V 1 base, and 4 bases lay outside the gene matches. CDR3 region: CASSLYRGLRPQHF. CDR3 sequence (DNA): TGTGCCAGCAGTTTATACAGGGGGCTAAGGCCCCAGCATTTT.

This clonotype has a handful of counts. The rearrangement uses TRBV20-1 and TRBJ2-1; 8 nucleotides line up with TRBD2. The germline V gene has CDR1 DFQATT and CDR2 SNEGSKA (reference sequence). This CDR3 has 16 residues. V dropped 0 bases and J dropped 1; count of bases not matched to a gene: 5. CDR3 DNA sequence: TGCAGTGCTAGAGATATCGGGACTAGTTCCTACAATGAGCAGTTCTTC. This encodes CSARDIGTSSYNEQFF.

This clonotype was seen at least ten times. V gene TRBV3-1 combines with J gene TRBJ2-7, with TRBD2 as a possible D gene (6 bases). Trimming stripped 10 bases from V and 1 base from J, with 14 bases between. Germline CDR1 is LGHDT and CDR2 is YNNKEL (reference sequence). The CDR3 length is 13 residues. The CDR3 spells CATEGGTSYEQYF. The CDR3 DNA is TGTGCCACGGAGGGCGGAACGTCCTACGAGCAGTACTTC.

The chain has TRBV27 and TRBJ2-3; 11 bases fit TRBD2. Trimming at V came to 3 bases and at J to 4 bases, leaving 9 bases not matched to a gene. This CDR3 is built from 17 residues. Germline CDR1 and CDR2: MNHEY and SMNVEV (reference sequence). CDR3 DNA sequence: TGTGCCAGCAGTTTGATCCCCGGGACTAGCGGCGCAGATACGCAGTATTTT. As protein: CASSLIPGTSGADTQYF.

As to this clonotype: Being one base from a much bigger clone, this may be a read error. This chain uses TRBV19 with TRBJ1-2; D uncertain. CDR1 is LNHDA, CDR2 SQIVND, per germline (reference sequence). The CDR3 is 13 amino acids. CDR3 sequence: CAGSIMTNYGYTF. The CDR3, as DNA: TGTGCCGGTAGTATAATGACGAACTATGGCTACACCTTC.

The chain's CDR3 is CASSWGGEDTQYF. CDR3 sequence (DNA): TGTGCCAGCAGCTGGGGGGGGGAGGATACGCAGTATTTT. V and J are TRBV5-4 and TRBJ2-3; TRBD2 matches at 7 bases. Germline V gene lookup returns CDR1 SGHNT and CDR2 YYREEE (reference sequence). With 3 bases clipped from V and 6 bases from J, the junction kept 4 bases outside the gene matches. There are 13 residues in the CDR3.

This clonotype was seen many times. This sequence joins TRBV20-1 and TRBJ2-7, with D perhaps matching TRBD2 (5 bases). Trimming cost V 4 bases and J 0 bases, with 10 bases left between them. CDR1 is DFQATT and CDR2 is SNEGSKA in the germline V gene (reference sequence). This CDR3 is 13 amino acids long. The chain's CDR3 is CSANSGSSYEQYF. In DNA form, the CDR3 reads TGCAGTGCTAACAGTGGGAGCTCCTACGAGCAGTACTTC.

The rearrangement joins TRBV2 to TRBJ2-7; TRBD1 matches at 10 bases. With V trimmed by 4 bases and J by 2 bases, 5 bases remained unmatched. CDR1 and CDR2 from the germline V gene are SNHLY and FYNNEI. This CDR3 comprises 15 residues. The CDR3 loop is CASSAGQGGPYEQYF. In nucleotides, the CDR3 is TGTGCCAGCAGTGCCGGACAGGGGGGACCCTACGAGCAGTACTTC.

This clonotype was observed many times. This chain connects TRBV7-2 to TRBJ2-3, with 11 bases that match TRBD2. Germline lookup yields CDR1 SGHTA and CDR2 FQGNSA. The CDR3 spans 17 residues. J was trimmed by 0 bases and V by 9 bases; bases with no gene match: 11. CDR3 coding DNA: TGTGCCAGTAATCTAGCGGGGGGCAGGACTAGCACAGATACGCAGTATTTT. Translation gives CASNLAGGRTSTDTQYF.

For this clonotype: A much larger clonotype is one base distant, so this may be a read error. The chain employs TRBV27 and TRBJ2-6; D gene ambiguous. In germline, CDR1 is MNHEY, CDR2 SMNVEV (reference sequence). V dropped 7 bases and J dropped 6 bases, with 16 bases sitting between them. There are 15 residues in the CDR3. The CDR3 protein is CASTPGVAEANVLTF. The CDR3 nucleotides are TGTGCCAGCACCCCCGGAGTTGCTGAGGCCAACGTCCTGACTTTC.